Listed below are T cell receptor beta chains from one sample, sequenced in a study of cytomegalovirus exposure and HLA in healthy donors. This table comes from immunoSEQ multiplex PCR, and its TCRdb copy is limited to in-frame clones, with some not included. Of approximately 200,000 clones in the sample, 60% to 85% were seen once. Sequencing was done on a sample of PBMCs. The source is a girl under 18 in good health and CMV-seropositive. CDR3s include the opening cysteine and the closing phenylalanine or tryptophan.

V	J	CDR3
TRBV5-5	TRBJ2-5	CASSSDGDRGRETQYF
TRBV14	TRBJ1-5	CASSLPPDRGRQPQHF
TRBV6-5	TRBJ1-2	CASSPDRGRGYTF
TRBV13	TRBJ2-5	CASSSQAGGPPETQYF
TRBV4-1	TRBJ2-7	CASSQRAGISYEQYF
TRBV2	TRBJ2-5	CASSRELDAQYF
TRBV4-3	TRBJ1-4	CASSHKIGTGAEKLFF
TRBV27	TRBJ2-7	CASSLTLAGGPGEQYF
TRBV4-1	TRBJ2-1	CASSQDDAGGEYNEQFF
TRBV5-1	TRBJ1-1	CASSQVDGGLMNTEAFF
TRBV4-3	TRBJ1-4	CASSQCKGQAQRPTNEKLFF
TRBV7-2	TRBJ1-6	CASSFRPSLRDSPLHF
TRBV6-5	TRBJ2-3	CASSYMGGGGADTQYF
TRBV5-4	TRBJ1-1	CASSYSRGSAEAFF
TRBV5-1	TRBJ2-2	CASSLAGVTGTGELFF
TRBV28	TRBJ2-1	CASSNINTDEQFF
TRBV21-1	TRBJ2-1	CASSNGLAGGGNEQFF
TRBV29-1	TRBJ1-5	CSVGFGGDQPQHF
TRBV27	TRBJ2-1	CASSLFCGGFNEQFF
TRBV11-3	TRBJ2-2	CASTEGGTGELFF
TRBV7-2	TRBJ2-5	CASSLGQGANQETQYF
TRBV10-2	TRBJ2-3	CASSGGGGASDTQYF
TRBV19	TRBJ1-2	CASSRTEVGYTF
TRBV5-1	TRBJ2-7	CASSLSQGGYEQYF
TRBV29-1	TRBJ2-7	CSADDRGRDEQYF
TRBV19	TRBJ2-7	CASSETGGYEQYF
TRBV7-6	TRBJ2-3	CASSYIAGGTTDTQYF
TRBV5-6	TRBJ2-3	CASSLYQAQYF
TRBV2	TRBJ2-2	CASSELQGTGELFF
TRBV19	TRBJ1-3	CASSWQVGSGNTIYF
TRBV20-1	TRBJ2-7	CSASRGSEQYF
TRBV10-3	TRBJ2-5	CAISLGGGLEETQYF
TRBV4-1	TRBJ2-3	CASSPRGLAGGTDTQYF
TRBV6-6	TRBJ2-1	CASSYSERGIDNEQFF
TRBV11-2	TRBJ2-3	CASSLYTGGAGSTDTQYF
TRBV2	TRBJ1-6	CASSIEGDREASPLHF
TRBV29-1	TRBJ2-5	CSVPGGGVRETQYF
TRBV15	TRBJ1-3	CATSRDTPSGNTIYF
TRBV11-3	TRBJ2-5	CASSLSRRIQETQYF
TRBV7-9	TRBJ2-5	CASSFSGMEETQYF
TRBV7-9	TRBJ2-2	CASSRWVAGPNTGELFF
TRBV29-1	TRBJ2-7	CSVESGGRTEQYF
TRBV10-3	TRBJ2-3	CAISESATPDTQYF
TRBV10-1	TRBJ2-2	CASSELAGDNTGELFF
TRBV25-1	TRBJ2-5	CASSWQGLETQYF
TRBV5-8	TRBJ1-2	CASSRGQGAGGYTF
TRBV6-1	TRBJ1-1	CASSRGRVTEAFF
TRBV13	TRBJ2-7	CASSLSGGAYEQYF
TRBV7-6	TRBJ2-3	CASSLSSVLVATDTQYF